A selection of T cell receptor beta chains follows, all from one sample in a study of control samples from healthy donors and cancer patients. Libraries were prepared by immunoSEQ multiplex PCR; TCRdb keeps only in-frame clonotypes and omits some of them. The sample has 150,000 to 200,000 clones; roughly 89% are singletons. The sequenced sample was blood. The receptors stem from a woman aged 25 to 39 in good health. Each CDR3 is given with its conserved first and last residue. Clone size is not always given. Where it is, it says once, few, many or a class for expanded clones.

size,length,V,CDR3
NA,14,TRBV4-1,CASSQPTQDYEQYF
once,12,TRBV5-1,CASSLAGETQYF
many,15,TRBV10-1,CASSEIGQGAYEQYF
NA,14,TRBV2,CASTASSYNSPLHF
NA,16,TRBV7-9,CASSLLDSSYNSPLHF
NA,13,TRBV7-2,CASSFPGNSPLHF
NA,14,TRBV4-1,CAGSQDQDYYEQYF
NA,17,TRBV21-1,CASSKDRESGGYNEQFF
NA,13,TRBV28,CASTQASGNTIYF
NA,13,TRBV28,CASSLRDTGELFF
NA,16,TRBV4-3,CASSQDASLSYNEQFF
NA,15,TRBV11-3,CASSIGLAGTGELFF
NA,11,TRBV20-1,CSARDSYEQYF
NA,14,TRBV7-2,CASSGGSSGNTIYF
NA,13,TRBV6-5,CASSYIGNSPLHF
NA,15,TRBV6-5,CASSYQVTGGYEQYF
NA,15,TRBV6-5,CASTPDRGSGNTIYF
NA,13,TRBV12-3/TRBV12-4,CASSLAGAYEQYF
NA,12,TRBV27,CASGPSGNEQFF
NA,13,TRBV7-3,CASSPDRGGGYTF
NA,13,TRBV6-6,CASSYYSNQPQHF
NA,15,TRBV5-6,CASSGTTATNEKLFF
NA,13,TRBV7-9,CASSLAGTYGYTF
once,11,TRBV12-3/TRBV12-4,CASSLGTTQYF
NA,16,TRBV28,CASKVAGGRITDTQYF
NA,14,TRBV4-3,CASSQGMGAREAFF
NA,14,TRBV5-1,CASSLGGMNTEAFF